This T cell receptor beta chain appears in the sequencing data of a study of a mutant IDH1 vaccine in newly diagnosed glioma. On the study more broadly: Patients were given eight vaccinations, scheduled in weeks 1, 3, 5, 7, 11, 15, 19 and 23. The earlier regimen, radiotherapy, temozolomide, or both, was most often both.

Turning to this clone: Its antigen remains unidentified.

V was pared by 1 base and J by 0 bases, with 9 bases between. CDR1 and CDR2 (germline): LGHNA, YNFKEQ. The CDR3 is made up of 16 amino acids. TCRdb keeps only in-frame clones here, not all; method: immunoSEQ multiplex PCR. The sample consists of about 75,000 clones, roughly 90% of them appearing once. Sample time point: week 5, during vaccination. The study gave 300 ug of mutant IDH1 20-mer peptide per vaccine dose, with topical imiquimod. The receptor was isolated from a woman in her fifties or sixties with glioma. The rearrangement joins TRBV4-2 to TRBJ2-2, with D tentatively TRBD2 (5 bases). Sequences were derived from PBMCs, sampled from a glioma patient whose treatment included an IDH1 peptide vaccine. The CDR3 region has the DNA TGTGCCAGCAGCCAAGGGTCTAGCACGAACACCGGGGAGCTGTTTTTT. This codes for CASSQGSSTNTGELFF.